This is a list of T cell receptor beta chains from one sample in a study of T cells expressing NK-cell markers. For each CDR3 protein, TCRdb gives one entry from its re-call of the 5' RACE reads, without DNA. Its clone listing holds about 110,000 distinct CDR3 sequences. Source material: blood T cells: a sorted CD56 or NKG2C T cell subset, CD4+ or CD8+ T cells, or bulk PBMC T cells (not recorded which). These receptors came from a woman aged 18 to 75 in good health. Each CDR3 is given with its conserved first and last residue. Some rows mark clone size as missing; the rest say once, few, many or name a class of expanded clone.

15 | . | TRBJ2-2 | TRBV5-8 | CASSLVREQAGELFF
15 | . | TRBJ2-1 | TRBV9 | CASSEAGFSYNEQFF
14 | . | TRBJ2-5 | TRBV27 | CASSFGGLQETQYF
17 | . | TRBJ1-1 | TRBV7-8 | CASSLDEMELMNTEAFF
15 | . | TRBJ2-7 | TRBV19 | CASSTEAGGIYEQYF
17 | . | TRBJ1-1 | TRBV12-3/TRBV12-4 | CASSTRDRGNMNTEAFF
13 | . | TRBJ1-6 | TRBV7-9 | CASRSRGESPLHF
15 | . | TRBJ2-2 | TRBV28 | CASSLGLINTGELFF
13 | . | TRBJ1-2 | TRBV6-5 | CASSYRDDYGYTF
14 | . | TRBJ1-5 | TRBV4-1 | CASSQVPGSQPQHF
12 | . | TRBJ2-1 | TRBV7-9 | CASSGTSGPQFF
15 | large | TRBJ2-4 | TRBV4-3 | CASSQDGLAENIQYF
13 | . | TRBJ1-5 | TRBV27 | CASSFNINQPQHF
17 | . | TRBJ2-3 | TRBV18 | CASSHSYSGGPVDTQYF
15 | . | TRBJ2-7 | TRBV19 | CASSIPGQPSYEQYF
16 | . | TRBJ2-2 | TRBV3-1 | CASSHLAQPIVGELFF
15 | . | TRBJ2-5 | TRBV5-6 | CASSPPTTLQETQYF
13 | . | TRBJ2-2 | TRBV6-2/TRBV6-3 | CASSYADTGELFF
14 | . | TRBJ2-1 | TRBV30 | CAWSVQGAVYEQFF
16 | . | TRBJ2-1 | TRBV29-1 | CSVLGLAESSYNEQFF
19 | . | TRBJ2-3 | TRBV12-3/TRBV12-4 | CASIPQDGLAGGSTDTQYF
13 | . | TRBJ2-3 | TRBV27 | CASNYVGTDTQYF
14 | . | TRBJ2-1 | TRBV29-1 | CSVEDLRDYNEQFF
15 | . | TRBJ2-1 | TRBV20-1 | CSARWREGLSNEQFF
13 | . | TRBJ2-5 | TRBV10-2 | CASSLGGIETQYF